Following are 10 T cell receptor beta chains from one sample sequenced in a study of shared clonotypes between healthy human individuals (dated by TCRdb to about 2020). Library preparation used the immunoSEQ multiplex PCR assay. TCRdb took this table from immuneACCESS and kept in-frame rearrangements with V and J called. Such tables lack part of the clones; where checked against another copy, unresolved V genes explain under half of the gap, and the rest is unexplained. Present in this sample are roughly 2.5 million clones, around nine tenths of which were seen just once. The ten most abundant clones make up 0.11% to 0.15% of the sample. What was sequenced was naive CD4+ T cells sorted from blood. What this sample's cell subset or site label stands for: CD45RA+ positively selected. Receptors were obtained from a young man in good health.

The chain employs TRBV5-4 and TRBJ1-2; the match to TRBD1 covers 8 bases. V shed 3 bases and J 1 base; nucleotides not matched to a gene: 11. Per the germline V gene, CDR1 is SGHNT and CDR2 is YYREEE (reference sequence). The CDR3 totals 17 residues. The CDR3 DNA reads as TGTGCCAGCAGCTCCATCGACAGGGGCAAGGGTAACTATGGCTACACCTTC. Residues: CASSSIDRGKGNYGYTF.

The chain carries TRBV5-4 and TRBJ2-7; D may correspond to TRBD1 or TRBD2 (6 bases each). The ends were cut back, 0 bases at V and 6 bases at J, with 13 bases in the middle. This CDR3 has 14 amino acids. Germline loops: CDR1 SGHNT, CDR2 YYREEE (reference sequence). The CDR3 loop is CASSLEGGSLEQYF. CDR3 DNA: TGTGCCAGCAGCTTGGAAGGGGGGTCCCTCGAGCAGTACTTC.

The rearrangement joins TRBV7-9 to TRBJ1-4, with D possibly TRBD1 on 5 matching bases. CDR1 and CDR2 from the germline V gene are SEHNR and FQNEAQ (reference sequence). This CDR3 comprises 17 residues. The germline V and J ends were trimmed by 1 base and 0 bases, with 12 bases remaining between them. CDR3 residues: CASSLEGQLATNEKLFF. Here the CDR3 DNA reads TGTGCCAGCAGCTTAGAGGGGCAGCTCGCAACTAATGAAAAACTGTTTTTT.

The CDR3 protein is CASSRTAPYGYTF. In DNA, the CDR3 is TGTGCCAGCAGTAGGACAGCCCCCTATGGCTACACCTTC. The chain joins TRBV6-6 to TRBJ1-2, with D perhaps TRBD1 (6 bases). CDR1 and CDR2 from the germline V gene are MNHNY and SVGAGI (reference sequence). There are 13 residues in the CDR3. The V end lost 5 bases, the J end lost 4 bases, and 11 bases lay between the germline ends.

V gene TRBV6-1 combines with J gene TRBJ2-1; D call uncertain. V lost 4 bases, J lost 8 bases, and 12 bases lay in between. The V gene's germline CDR1 is MNHNS and CDR2 SASEGT. This CDR3 is 13 amino acids long. CDR3 DNA sequence: TGTGCCAGCAGTGGGGCTCCTTCATATGAGCAGTTCTTC. It translates to CASSGAPSYEQFF.

V gene TRBV27 combines with J gene TRBJ1-5; D not certain. Per the germline V gene, CDR1 is MNHEY and CDR2 is SMNVEV (reference sequence). With 2 bases removed from V and 3 bases from J, the gap between germline ends came to 8 bases. The CDR3 extends over 14 amino acids. As DNA, the CDR3 is TGTGCCAGCAGTTTACGGGCAATCAATCAGCCCCAGCATTTT. Translation gives CASSLRAINQPQHF.

V and J are TRBV6-5 and TRBJ2-1; 9 nucleotides agree with TRBD2. The CDR3 has 15 amino acids. V shed 2 bases, J shed 9 bases, and the junction held 8 bases outside the gene matches. Germline CDR1 reads MNHEY; CDR2 reads SVGAGI. Here the CDR3 reads CASSYGLAGDGEQFF. The CDR3 nucleotides read TGTGCCAGCAGTTACGGGTTAGCGGGAGACGGTGAGCAGTTCTTC.

Comments on this clone: Other DNA sequences of this sample code for an identical CDR3. The chain joins TRBV7-2 to TRBJ2-2, with TRBD1 identical over 9 bases. The CDR3 is 15 amino acids. Germline V gene sequence: CDR1 SGHTA, CDR2 FQGNSA. Trimming removed 4 bases from V and 2 bases from J; junction bases left unmatched: 2. CDR3 residues: CASSSGQGNTGELFF. CDR3 DNA: TGTGCCAGCAGCTCGGGACAGGGTAACACCGGGGAGCTGTTTTTT. The complete variable domain, with remaining parts taken from reference TRBV7-2 and TRBJ2-2, reads GAGVSQSPSNKVTEKGKDVELRCDPISGHTALYWYRQSLGQGLEFLIYFQGNSAPDKSGLPSDRFSAERTGGSVSTLTIQRTQQEDSAVYLCASSSGQGNTGELFFGEGSRLTVL.

The chain has TRBV10-3 and TRBJ2-3; TRBD2 matches 10 bases. The ends lost 4 bases at V and 2 bases at J; junction bases unmatched: 3. Germline V gene sequence: CDR1 ENHRY, CDR2 SYGVKD. This CDR3 has 15 amino acids. DNA of the CDR3: TGTGCCATCAGTGGACTAGCGGGCACCACAGATACGCAGTATTTT. It is translated as CAISGLAGTTDTQYF.

The chain is built from TRBV6-6 and TRBJ2-7; 7 bases map to TRBD1. CDR3 size: 15 residues. Germline V gene sequence: CDR1 MNHNY, CDR2 SVGAGI (reference sequence). J lost 2 bases, V lost 2 bases, and 6 bases had no gene match. The CDR3 nucleotides are TGTGCCAGCAGTTACGTCCAGGGGGAAGCCTACGAGCAGTACTTC. This translates into CASSYVQGEAYEQYF.